The 2 T cell receptor beta chains reported below all come from one sample, sequenced in a study of cytomegalovirus exposure and HLA in healthy donors. Here immunoSEQ multiplex PCR was the method, and the copy in TCRdb shows in-frame clones only, minus some. The table shows some 120,000 clones, with over 85% occurring only once. Material: PBMCs. The receptors were sampled from a woman under 30 in good health and CMV-seronegative.

The J gene is TRBJ2-3, the V gene TRBV5-1; D is perhaps TRBD2 (5 bases). V lost 4 bases, J lost 2 bases, and 17 bases lay in between. Germline V gene data show CDR1 as SGHRS and CDR2 as YFSETQ. The CDR3 is 16 residues long. The CDR3 region is CASSPGSASNTDTQYF. The CDR3 DNA follows: TGCGCCAGCAGCCCCGGTAGCGCAAGTAACACAGATACGCAGTATTTT.

The V and J genes are TRBV27 and TRBJ1-6, with unresolved D. CDR3 length: 15 amino acids. Per germline, CDR1 MNHEY and CDR2 SMNVEV (reference sequence). Trimming shortened V by 3 bases and J by 7 bases, and 13 bases separated the two germline ends. CDR3 sequence: CASSLDVGGNSPLHF. CDR3 coding DNA: TGTGCCAGCAGTTTGGACGTGGGAGGCAATTCACCCCTCCACTTT.